This TCR beta chain stems from a study of identical twins. Ten or more counts support this clonotype. CDR1 and CDR2 from the germline V gene are SGHDN and FVKESK. There are 14 residues in the CDR3. V lost 3 bases, J lost 4 bases, and 11 bases lay in between. TCRdb redid the calling of the 5' RACE reads with MiXCR, one entry per CDR3 protein. This sample has 450,000 to 650,000 distinct CDR3 sequences, with roughly 9.9% found just once. The sample also formed part of further work on yellow fever vaccine responses in identical twins.

The TCR sequence derives from a woman aged 18-29 years in good health. The J gene is TRBJ2-3, the V gene TRBV14, with D uncertain. The sequenced material came from PBMCs. The CDR3 loop reads CASSQIRGADTQYF. The CDR3 region has the DNA TGTGCCAGCAGCCAGATCCGAGGAGCAGATACGCAGTATTTT.